Each of the 23 T cell receptor beta chains below was sequenced from the same sample in a study of T-cell memory formation after mild COVID-19. From the 5' RACE reads, TCRdb called clonotypes with MiXCR, one entry per CDR3 protein. The repertoire holds more than 300,000 distinct CDR3 sequences, with roughly an eighth as singletons. Sequenced input: PBMCs or a T cell subset sorted from them (not recorded which). Receptors were obtained from a man between 18 and 29 years old who had mild COVID-19 (a few samples of this study predate the infection). Cell type and time point are not known.

This clonotype was counted a few times. This chain uses TRBV7-9 with TRBJ1-5; D not resolved. The V end lost 7 bases, the J end lost 6 bases, and 13 bases lay between the germline ends. The germline CDR1 and CDR2 sequences are SEHNR and FQNEAQ (reference sequence). The CDR3 covers 13 residues. The CDR3 spells CASTLGQAQPQHF. The CDR3 DNA reads as TGTGCCAGCACCTTGGGTCAGGCTCAGCCCCAGCATTTT.

This clonotype was seen only a few times. This chain uses TRBV12-3 or TRBV12-4 with TRBJ2-1; the D call may be TRBD1 or TRBD2 (5 bases each). This CDR3 is built from 15 residues. The germline V and J ends were trimmed by 3 bases and 4 bases, with 13 bases remaining between them. The CDR3 here is CASSLVQRGYNEQFF. The CDR3 coding sequence is TGTGCCAGCAGTTTGGTACAGAGGGGATACAATGAGCAGTTCTTC.

This clonotype was seen at least ten times. The chain uses TRBV7-9 and TRBJ1-2, with a possible D match to TRBD1 (6 bases). V shed 0 bases and J shed 5 bases, with 10 bases lying between them. The CDR3 extends over 14 amino acids. Per germline, CDR1 SEHNR and CDR2 FQNEAQ (reference sequence). CDR3 DNA sequence: TGTGCCAGCAGCTTAGCGGCAGGGGATTATGGCTACACCTTC. This encodes CASSLAAGDYGYTF.

This clonotype was observed a handful of times. The chain employs TRBV10-3 and TRBJ2-3; 15 positions match TRBD2. Germline trimming cut 0 bases from V and 4 bases from J; bases unmatched to any gene: 5. CDR3 length: 18 amino acids. Germline V CDR1 and CDR2: ENHRY, SYGVKD. The chain's CDR3 is CAISESGLAGGLADTQYF. The DNA for the CDR3 is TGTGCCATCAGTGAGTCTGGACTAGCGGGGGGGCTTGCAGATACGCAGTATTTT.

The rearrangement links TRBV2 to TRBJ2-1; 7 bases match TRBD1. The CDR3 loop spans 13 amino acids. In germline, CDR1 is SNHLY, CDR2 FYNNEI. The trim removed 6 bases at V and 10 bases at J, leaving 9 bases unmatched. CDR3 nucleotides: TGTGCCAGCAGCCTGGAAGGGGGCCGGGAGCAGTTCTTC. Translation: CASSLEGGREQFF.

Here the CDR3 reads CASSPGGERDNEQFF. The CDR3 DNA reads as TGCGCCAGCAGCCCGGGGGGAGAAAGGGACAATGAGCAGTTCTTC. The chain employs TRBV5-1 and TRBJ2-1, with 7 bases that match TRBD2. The V segment lost 4 bases and the J segment 5 bases; nucleotides outside the gene matches: 9. The CDR3 contains 15 residues. Per germline, CDR1 SGHRS and CDR2 YFSETQ.

The chain recombines TRBV7-3 with TRBJ2-2; 12 bases line up with TRBD2. The CDR3 runs to 16 residues. Germline V lookup: CDR1 SGHTA, CDR2 FQGTGA. Unmatched junction bases numbered 3, after V lost 3 bases and J lost 4 bases. The CDR3 bases are TGTGCCAGCAGCTTGGGGGGACTAGCGGGCACCGGGGAGCTGTTTTTT. Translation gives CASSLGGLAGTGELFF.

This clonotype was recorded a few times. This chain uses TRBV2 with TRBJ2-7; D is ambiguous. Trimming left V 6 bases short and J 3 bases short, with 15 bases between. Germline CDR1 SNHLY, CDR2 FYNNEI. CDR3 length: 14 residues. The CDR3 coding sequence is TGTGCCAGCAGCCTAGATACTCCCTTCTACGAGCAGTACTTC. Its protein product is CASSLDTPFYEQYF. The full variable domain, rest sourced from reference TRBV2 and TRBJ2-7, is EPEVTQTPSHQVTQMGQEVILRCVPISNHLYFYWYRQILGQKVEFLVSFYNNEISEKSEIFDDQFSVERPDGSNFTLKIRSTKLEDSAMYFCASSLDTPFYEQYFGPGTRLTVT.

The J gene is TRBJ1-2, the V gene TRBV27; 7 bases align to TRBD1. Trimming cost V 3 bases and J 2 bases; bases outside gene matches: 6. This CDR3 region has 15 residues. Germline lookup yields CDR1 MNHEY and CDR2 SMNVEV (reference sequence). For the CDR3, the DNA is TGTGCCAGCAGTTTGAAAGGGGGCGCAAACTATGGCTACACCTTC. This encodes CASSLKGGANYGYTF.

This clonotype was seen a single time. The conserved final phenylalanine or tryptophan is absent from the CDR3, which likely points to a read error. The chain combines TRBV11-2 with TRBJ2-7; D gene unclear. The CDR3 contains 13 residues. Germline CDR1 reads SGHAT; CDR2 reads FQNNGV. Trimming removed 2 bases at V and 5 bases at J, with 10 bases between. CDR3 DNA: TGTGCCAGCAGCTTAATTCGTGGTAACGAGCAGTACTAC. Translated, it gives CASSLIRGNEQYY.

This clonotype occurred a few times. The DNA for the CDR3 is TGCAGTGAAAGGGGGCCCCCCAAAAACATTCAGTACTTC. This sequence encodes CSERGPPKNIQYF. The chain is built from TRBV20-1 and TRBJ2-4, with 7 nucleotides matching TRBD1. Losses at the gene ends were 7 bases for V and 2 bases for J; bases not matched to a gene: 5. The CDR3 runs to 13 residues. Germline CDR1 and CDR2: DFQATT and SNEGSKA (reference sequence).

This clonotype was seen a few times. CDR3 in DNA: TGTGCCAGCAGTTTATTGGCTAGCGGGGGCGTGACCCAGTACTTC. Its protein is CASSLLASGGVTQYF. The chain has TRBV28 and TRBJ2-5, with TRBD2 matching 10 bases. The trim removed 1 base at V and 7 bases at J, leaving 6 bases unmatched. This CDR3 comprises 15 residues. Germline V gene data show CDR1 as MDHEN and CDR2 as SYDVKM.

V and J are TRBV12-5 and TRBJ1-5; D is ambiguous. CDR1 is LGHNT and CDR2 is FRNRAP in the germline V gene. The CDR3 is 15 amino acids. Trimming removed 7 bases at V and 2 bases at J, with 15 bases between. The CDR3 DNA sequence: TGTGCTAGTGCCGTGGCCGGAGTGGGCAATCAGCCCCAGCATTTT. Translation gives CASAVAGVGNQPQHF.

The CDR3 protein is CASSPPLPGGGSDTQYF. CDR3 nucleotide sequence: TGTGCCAGCAGTCCCCCCCTTCCGGGGGGCGGTTCAGATACGCAGTATTTT. The rearrangement uses TRBV11-2 and TRBJ2-3, with D tentatively TRBD2 (7 bases). From germline, CDR1 is SGHAT and CDR2 FQNNGV. Trimming pared 6 bases from V and 4 bases from J, leaving 23 bases between. The CDR3 runs to 17 residues.

This clonotype was seen a few times. The chain employs TRBV11-3 and TRBJ2-3; 9 bases map to TRBD2. J gave up 2 bases and V 4 bases, and 4 bases lay outside the gene matches. Germline V CDR1 and CDR2: SGHNT, YENEEA. CDR3 length equals 15 residues. This CDR3 is CASSSSGDPTDTQYF. The CDR3 DNA reads TGTGCCAGCAGCTCTAGCGGGGACCCCACAGATACGCAGTATTTT. The full variable domain, with the rest looked up from reference TRBV11-3 and TRBJ2-3, is EAGVVQSPRYKIIEKKQPVAFWCNPISGHNTLYWYLQNLGQGPELLIRYENEEAVDDSQLPKDRFSAERLKGVDSTLKIQPAELGDSAVYLCASSSSGDPTDTQYFGPGTRLTVL.

This clonotype was seen ten or more times. This chain links TRBV4-1 with TRBJ2-3, with 12 bases aligning to TRBD2. The J segment lost 3 bases and the V segment lost 0 bases, leaving 13 bases of the junction unmatched. The length of the CDR3 is 20 residues. Germline CDR1 reads MGHRA; CDR2 reads YSYEKL. The CDR3 protein is CASSQEPGLAGGRETDTQYF. The CDR3 DNA is TGCGCCAGCAGCCAAGAACCAGGGCTAGCGGGGGGGCGGGAAACAGATACGCAGTATTTT.

The rearrangement links TRBV20-1 to TRBJ1-6; D perhaps matches TRBD1 (6 bases). Between the trimmed V and J ends, which lost 2 bases and 7 bases, there was a span of 18 bases. Per the germline V gene, CDR1 is DFQATT and CDR2 is SNEGSKA (reference sequence). There are 16 residues in the CDR3. The CDR3 reads CSARRKFGTRNSPLHF. The DNA for the CDR3 is TGCAGTGCTAGACGTAAATTCGGGACACGGAATTCACCCCTCCACTTT.

The chain is built from TRBV5-1 and TRBJ2-1, with D perhaps matching TRBD1 or TRBD2 (5 bases each). CDR3 size: 13 residues. CDR1 and CDR2 (germline): SGHRS, YFSETQ. With 0 bases removed from V and 9 bases from J, the gap between germline ends came to 10 bases. DNA for the CDR3: TGCGCCAGCAGCTTGGGAGGGGTGATTGAGCAGTTCTTC. Translation: CASSLGGVIEQFF.

The V gene is TRBV6-2 or TRBV6-3, the J gene TRBJ1-2, with D possibly TRBD1 on 5 matching bases. There are 15 residues in the CDR3. The ends were cut back, 7 bases at V and 2 bases at J, with 17 bases in the middle. CDR1 is MNHEY and CDR2 is SVGEGT in the germline V gene. CDR3 loop: CASIKGRSLNYGYTF. CDR3 bases: TGTGCCAGCATCAAGGGGAGGTCCTTGAACTATGGCTACACCTTC.

This clonotype was recorded many times. V is TRBV7-2 and J is TRBJ2-2, with 7 bases identical to TRBD2. CDR1 is SGHTA, CDR2 FQGNSA, per germline. The V gene end was trimmed by 2 bases and the J gene end by 0 bases; junction bases not matched to a gene: 6. This CDR3 has 17 residues. CDR3 sequence reads: CASSLWAGVPNTGELFF. The CDR3 region has the DNA TGTGCCAGCAGCTTATGGGCGGGGGTTCCGAACACCGGGGAGCTGTTTTTT.

At least ten counts were recorded for this clonotype. CDR3 residues: CASSFSGAQETQYF. CDR3 nucleotide sequence: TGTGCCAGCAGTTTCTCAGGCGCCCAAGAGACCCAGTACTTC. The V gene is TRBV6-5, the J gene TRBJ2-5; D uncertain. This CDR3 spans 14 amino acids. The V gene lost 4 bases and the J gene lost 1 base, with 10 bases spanning the gap. Germline V gene data show CDR1 as MNHEY and CDR2 as SVGAGI.

DNA for the CDR3: TGCGCCAGCAGCCGTGATGTGGGACAGGGGACCTACGAGCAGTACTTC. Residues: CASSRDVGQGTYEQYF. This rearrangement joins TRBV4-1 to TRBJ2-7; 10 bases align to TRBD1. Trimming removed 4 bases from V and 2 bases from J; junction bases left unmatched: 8. Germline V lookup: CDR1 MGHRA, CDR2 YSYEKL. The CDR3 is 16 residues long.

This clonotype was counted a few times. The rearrangement links TRBV5-8 to TRBJ2-2; D call uncertain. The ends were cut back, 8 bases at V and 4 bases at J, with 6 bases in the middle. The germline V gene has CDR1 SGHTS and CDR2 YDEGEE. The CDR3 extends over 11 amino acids. The CDR3 nucleotides are TGTGCCAGTCGTCCCACCGGGGAGCTGTTTTTT. Residues: CASRPTGELFF.